This TCR beta chain originates from a study of molecular identifiers for immune sequencing clone quantification. Each CDR3 protein gets one entry after TCRdb re-called the PCR reads with MiXCR. The repertoire includes approximately 320,000 distinct CDR3 sequences, 24% of them detected once, and 0.74% sits in the top ten. Looked up from germline, CDR1 is SGHVS and CDR2 is FQNEAQ. Between the trimmed V and J ends, which lost 1 base and 11 bases, there was a span of 20 bases. This CDR3 spans 15 amino acids. This sequence originates from a human donor in good health. Some libraries in this study had Jurkat cell RNA spiked in. This chain connects TRBV7-8 to TRBJ1-1; D not resolved. Sequencing was carried out using naive CD8+ T cells from blood, with Jurkat cell RNA spiked in. Subset described: FACS-sorted CD8+CD4-CCR7+CD45RA+ naive T cells. The CDR3 loop reads CASSLVGQEIHAAFF. In nucleotides, the CDR3 is TGTGCCAGCAGCTTAGTCGGTCAGGAGATCCACGCGGCTTTCTTT. Full variable domain (outside the CDR3, taken from reference TRBV7-8 and TRBJ1-1): GAGVSQSPRYKVAKRGQDVALRCDPISGHVSLFWYQQALGQGPEFLTYFQNEAQLDKSGLPSDRFFAERPEGSVSTLKIQRTQQEDSAVYLCASSLVGQEIHAAFFGQGTRLTVV.